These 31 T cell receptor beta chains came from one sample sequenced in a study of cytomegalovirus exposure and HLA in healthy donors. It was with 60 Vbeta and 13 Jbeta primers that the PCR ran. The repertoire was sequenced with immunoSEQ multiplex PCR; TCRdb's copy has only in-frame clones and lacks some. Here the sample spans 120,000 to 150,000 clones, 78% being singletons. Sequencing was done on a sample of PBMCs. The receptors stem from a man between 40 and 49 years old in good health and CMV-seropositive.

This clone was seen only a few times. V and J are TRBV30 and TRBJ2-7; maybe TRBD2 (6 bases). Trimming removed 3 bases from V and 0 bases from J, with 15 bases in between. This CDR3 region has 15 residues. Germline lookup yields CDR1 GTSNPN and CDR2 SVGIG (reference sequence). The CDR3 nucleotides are TGTGCCTGGAGCCGGGGACTGAGGGTCTCCTACGAGCAGTACTTC. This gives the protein CAWSRGLRVSYEQYF. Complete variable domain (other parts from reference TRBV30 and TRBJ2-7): SQTIHQWPATLVQPVGSPLSLECTVEGTSNPNLYWYRQAAGRGLQLLFYSVGIGQISSEVPQNLSASRPQDRQFILSSKKLLLSDSGFYLCAWSRGLRVSYEQYFGPGTRLTVT.

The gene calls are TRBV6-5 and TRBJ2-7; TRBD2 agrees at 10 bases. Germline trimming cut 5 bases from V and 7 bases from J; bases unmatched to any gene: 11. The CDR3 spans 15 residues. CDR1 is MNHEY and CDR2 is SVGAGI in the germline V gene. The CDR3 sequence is CASSTGVAGGGEQYF. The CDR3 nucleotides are TGTGCCAGCAGTACAGGGGTAGCGGGAGGCGGAGAGCAGTACTTC.

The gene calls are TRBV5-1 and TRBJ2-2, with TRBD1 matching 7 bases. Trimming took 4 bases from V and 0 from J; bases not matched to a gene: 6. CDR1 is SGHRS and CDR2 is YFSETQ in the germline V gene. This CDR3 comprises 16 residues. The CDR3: CASSPGQIANTGELFF. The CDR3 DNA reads TGCGCCAGCAGCCCGGGACAGATAGCGAACACCGGGGAGCTGTTTTTT.

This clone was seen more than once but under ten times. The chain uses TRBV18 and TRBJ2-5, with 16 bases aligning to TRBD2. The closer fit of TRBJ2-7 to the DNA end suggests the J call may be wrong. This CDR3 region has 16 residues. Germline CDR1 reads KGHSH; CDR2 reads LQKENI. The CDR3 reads CASSSGLAGGAYEQYF. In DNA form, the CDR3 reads TGTGCCAGCTCGTCGGGACTAGCGGGAGGGGCCTACGAGCAGTACTTC.

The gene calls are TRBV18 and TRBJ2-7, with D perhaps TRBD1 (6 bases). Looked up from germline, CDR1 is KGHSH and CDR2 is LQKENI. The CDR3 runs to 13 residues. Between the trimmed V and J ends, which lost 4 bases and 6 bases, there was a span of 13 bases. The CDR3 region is CASSRTGQTEQYF. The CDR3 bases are TGTGCCAGCTCACGAACCGGACAGACCGAGCAGTACTTC.

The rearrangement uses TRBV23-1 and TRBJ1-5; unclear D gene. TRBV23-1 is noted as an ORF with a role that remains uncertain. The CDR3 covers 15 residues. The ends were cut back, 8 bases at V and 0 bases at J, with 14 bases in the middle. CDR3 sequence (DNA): TGCGCCAGCGAAACCTACGAATTTAGCAATCAGCCCCAGCATTTT. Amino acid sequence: CASETYEFSNQPQHF.

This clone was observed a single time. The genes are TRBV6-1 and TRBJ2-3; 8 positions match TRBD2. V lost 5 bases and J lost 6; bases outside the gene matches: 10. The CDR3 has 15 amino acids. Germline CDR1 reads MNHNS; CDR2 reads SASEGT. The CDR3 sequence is CASSRAGALLDTQYF. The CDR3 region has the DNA TGTGCCAGCAGTCGAGCGGGAGCGCTTCTGGATACGCAGTATTTT.

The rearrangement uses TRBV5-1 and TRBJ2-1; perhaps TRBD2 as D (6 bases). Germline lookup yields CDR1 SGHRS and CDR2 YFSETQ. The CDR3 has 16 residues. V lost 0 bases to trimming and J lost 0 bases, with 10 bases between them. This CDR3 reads CASSLATGDSYNEQFF. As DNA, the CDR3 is TGCGCCAGCAGCTTGGCTACGGGGGACTCCTACAATGAGCAGTTCTTC.

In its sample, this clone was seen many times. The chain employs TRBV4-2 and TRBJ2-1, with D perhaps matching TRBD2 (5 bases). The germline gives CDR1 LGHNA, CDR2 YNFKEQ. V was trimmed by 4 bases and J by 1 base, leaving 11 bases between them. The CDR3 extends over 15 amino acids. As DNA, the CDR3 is TGTGCCAGCAGCCTTAGAGGGAGATCCTACAATGAGCAGTTCTTC. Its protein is CASSLRGRSYNEQFF.

CDR3 protein: CASRDRGLGYTEAFF. Here the CDR3 DNA reads TGTGCCAGCAGGGACAGGGGTCTCGGATACACTGAAGCTTTCTTT. The J gene is TRBJ1-1, the V gene TRBV27; 9 bases fit TRBD1. The CDR3 consists of 15 residues. Losses at the gene ends were 6 bases for V and 3 bases for J; bases not matched to a gene: 8. The germline V gene has CDR1 MNHEY and CDR2 SMNVEV (reference sequence).

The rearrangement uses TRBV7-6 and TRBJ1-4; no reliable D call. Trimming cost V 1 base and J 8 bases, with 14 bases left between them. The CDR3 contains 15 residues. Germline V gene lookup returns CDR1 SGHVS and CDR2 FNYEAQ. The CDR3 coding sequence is TGTGCCAGCAGCTTAGTGGCCGGGTCGGAAGAAAAACTGTTTTTT. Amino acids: CASSLVAGSEEKLFF.

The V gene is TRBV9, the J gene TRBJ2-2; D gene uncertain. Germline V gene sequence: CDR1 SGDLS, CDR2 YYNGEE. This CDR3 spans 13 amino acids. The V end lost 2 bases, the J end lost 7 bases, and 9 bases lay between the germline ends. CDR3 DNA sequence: TGTGCCAGCAGCGTCCTGACTGTCGGGGAGCTGTTTTTT. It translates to CASSVLTVGELFF.

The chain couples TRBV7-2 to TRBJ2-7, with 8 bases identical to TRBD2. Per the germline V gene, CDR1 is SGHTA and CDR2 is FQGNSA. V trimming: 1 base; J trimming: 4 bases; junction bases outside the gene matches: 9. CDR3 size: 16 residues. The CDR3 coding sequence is TGTGCCAGCAGCTTAGTCAGCGGGGGCGAGAGATACGAGCAGTACTTC. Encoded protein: CASSLVSGGERYEQYF.

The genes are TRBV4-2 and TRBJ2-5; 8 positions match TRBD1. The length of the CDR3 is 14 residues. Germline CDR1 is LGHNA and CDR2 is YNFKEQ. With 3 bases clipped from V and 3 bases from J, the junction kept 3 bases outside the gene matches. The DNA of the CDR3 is TGTGCCAGCAGCCAGGTGGACAGGGAAGAGACCCAGTACTTC. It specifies CASSQVDREETQYF.

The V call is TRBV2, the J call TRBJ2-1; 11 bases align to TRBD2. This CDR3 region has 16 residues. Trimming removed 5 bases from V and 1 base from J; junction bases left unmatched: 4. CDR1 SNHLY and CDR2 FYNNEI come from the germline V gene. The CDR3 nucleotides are TGTGCCAGCAGTCCTAGCGGGAGGTTTTCCTACAATGAGCAGTTCTTC. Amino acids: CASSPSGRFSYNEQFF.

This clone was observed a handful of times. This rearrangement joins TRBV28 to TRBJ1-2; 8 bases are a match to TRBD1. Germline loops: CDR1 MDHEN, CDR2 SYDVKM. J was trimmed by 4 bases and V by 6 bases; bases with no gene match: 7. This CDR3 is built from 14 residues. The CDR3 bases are TGTGCCAGCAGACAGGGGGGAGGGACCTATGGCTACACCTTC. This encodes CASRQGGGTYGYTF.

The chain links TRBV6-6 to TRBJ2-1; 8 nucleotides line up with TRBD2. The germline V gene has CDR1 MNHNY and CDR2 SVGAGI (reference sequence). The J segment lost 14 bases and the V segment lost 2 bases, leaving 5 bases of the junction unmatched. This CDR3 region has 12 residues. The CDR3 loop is CASSYPTGGKFF. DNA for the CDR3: TGTGCCAGCAGTTACCCTACGGGAGGGAAGTTCTTC.

Here the CDR3 reads CSVAPFGANVLTF. As DNA, the CDR3 is TGCAGCGTTGCTCCCTTTGGGGCCAACGTCCTGACTTTC. The chain employs TRBV29-1 and TRBJ2-6; D not certain. The germline gives CDR1 SQVTM, CDR2 ANQGSEA. The V end was cut by 4 bases, the J end by 3 bases, with 7 bases between. This CDR3 has 13 amino acids.

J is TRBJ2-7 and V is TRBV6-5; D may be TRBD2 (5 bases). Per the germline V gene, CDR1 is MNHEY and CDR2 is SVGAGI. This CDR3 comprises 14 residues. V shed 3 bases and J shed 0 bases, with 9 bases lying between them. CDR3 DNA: TGTGCCAGCAGTTATAGCGTGGGCTCCTACGAGCAGTACTTC. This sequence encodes CASSYSVGSYEQYF.

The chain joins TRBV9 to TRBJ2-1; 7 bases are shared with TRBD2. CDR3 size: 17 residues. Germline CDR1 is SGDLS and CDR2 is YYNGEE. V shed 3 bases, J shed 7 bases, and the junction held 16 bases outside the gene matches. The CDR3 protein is CASSAFPGTTPGNEQFF. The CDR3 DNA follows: TGTGCCAGCAGCGCGTTTCCCGGGACTACGCCCGGTAATGAGCAGTTCTTC.

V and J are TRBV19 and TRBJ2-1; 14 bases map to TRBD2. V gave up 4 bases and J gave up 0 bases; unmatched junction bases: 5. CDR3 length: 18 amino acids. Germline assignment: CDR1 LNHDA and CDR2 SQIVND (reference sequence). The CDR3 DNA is TGTGCCAGTAGTACAGGGACTAGCGGGAGACCCTCCTACAATGAGCAGTTCTTC. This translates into CASSTGTSGRPSYNEQFF.

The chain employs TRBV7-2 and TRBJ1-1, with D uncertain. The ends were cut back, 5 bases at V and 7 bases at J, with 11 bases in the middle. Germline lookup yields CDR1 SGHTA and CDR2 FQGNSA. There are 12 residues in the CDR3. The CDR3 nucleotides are TGTGCCAGCAGCCCTAGGAGGAATGAAGCTTTCTTT. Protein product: CASSPRRNEAFF. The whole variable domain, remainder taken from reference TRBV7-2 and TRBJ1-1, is GAGVSQSPSNKVTEKGKDVELRCDPISGHTALYWYRQSLGQGLEFLIYFQGNSAPDKSGLPSDRFSAERTGGSVSTLTIQRTQQEDSAVYLCASSPRRNEAFFGQGTRLTVV.

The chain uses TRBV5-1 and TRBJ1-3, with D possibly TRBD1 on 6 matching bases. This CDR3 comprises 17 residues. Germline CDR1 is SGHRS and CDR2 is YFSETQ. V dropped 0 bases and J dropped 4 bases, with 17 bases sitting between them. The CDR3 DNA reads TGCGCCAGCAGCTTGGCCCAGGGGAGCGCGATGGGAAACACCATATATTTT. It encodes CASSLAQGSAMGNTIYF.

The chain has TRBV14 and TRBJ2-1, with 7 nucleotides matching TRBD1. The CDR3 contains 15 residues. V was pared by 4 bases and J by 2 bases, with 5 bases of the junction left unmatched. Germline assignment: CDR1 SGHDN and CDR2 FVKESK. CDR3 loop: CASSPVQGTYNEQFF. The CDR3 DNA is TGTGCCAGCAGCCCGGTACAGGGGACCTACAATGAGCAGTTCTTC.

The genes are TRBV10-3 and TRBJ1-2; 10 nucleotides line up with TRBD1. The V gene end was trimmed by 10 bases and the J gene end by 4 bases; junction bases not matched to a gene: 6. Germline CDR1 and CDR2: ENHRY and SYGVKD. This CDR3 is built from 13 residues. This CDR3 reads CASGQGDFYGYTF. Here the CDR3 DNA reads TGTGCCAGCGGACAGGGGGACTTCTATGGCTACACCTTC.

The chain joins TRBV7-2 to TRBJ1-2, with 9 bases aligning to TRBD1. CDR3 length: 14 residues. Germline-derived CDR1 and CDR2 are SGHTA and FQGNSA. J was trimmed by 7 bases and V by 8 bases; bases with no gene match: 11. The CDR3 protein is CASQPRDRVTGYTF. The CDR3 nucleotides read TGTGCCAGCCAACCTAGGGACAGGGTTACTGGCTACACCTTC.

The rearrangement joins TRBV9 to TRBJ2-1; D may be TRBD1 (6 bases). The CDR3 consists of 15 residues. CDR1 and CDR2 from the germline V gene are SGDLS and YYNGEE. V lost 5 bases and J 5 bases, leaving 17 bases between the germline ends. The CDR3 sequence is CASSQRRDINNEQFF. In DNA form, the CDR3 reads TGTGCCAGCAGTCAAAGACGGGACATAAACAATGAGCAGTTCTTC.

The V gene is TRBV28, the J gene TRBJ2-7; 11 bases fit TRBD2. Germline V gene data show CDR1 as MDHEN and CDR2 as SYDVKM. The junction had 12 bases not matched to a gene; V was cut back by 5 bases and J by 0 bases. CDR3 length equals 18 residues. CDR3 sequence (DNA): TGTGCCAGCAGTGTAATCATTCCTAGCGGGAGGTACTCCTACGAGCAGTACTTC. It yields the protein CASSVIIPSGRYSYEQYF.

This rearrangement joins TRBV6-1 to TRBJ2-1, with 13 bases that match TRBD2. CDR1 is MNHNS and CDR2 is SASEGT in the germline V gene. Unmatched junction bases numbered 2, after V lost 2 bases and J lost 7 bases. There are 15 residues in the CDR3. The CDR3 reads CASSEMGLAGNEQFF. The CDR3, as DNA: TGTGCCAGCAGTGAAATGGGACTAGCGGGAAATGAGCAGTTCTTC.

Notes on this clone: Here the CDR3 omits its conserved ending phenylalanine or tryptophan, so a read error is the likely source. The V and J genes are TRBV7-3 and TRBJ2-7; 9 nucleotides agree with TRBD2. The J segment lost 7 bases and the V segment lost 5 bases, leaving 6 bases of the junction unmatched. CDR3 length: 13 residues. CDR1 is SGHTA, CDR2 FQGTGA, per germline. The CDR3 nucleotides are TGTGCCAGCAGCCTTGGACTAGCGAGGGAGCAGTACCTC. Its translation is CASSLGLAREQYL.

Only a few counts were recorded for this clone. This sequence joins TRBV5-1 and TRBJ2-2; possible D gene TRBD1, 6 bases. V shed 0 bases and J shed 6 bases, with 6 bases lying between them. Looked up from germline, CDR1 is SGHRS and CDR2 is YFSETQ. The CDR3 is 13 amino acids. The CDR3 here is CASSLEGAGELFF. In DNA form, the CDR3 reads TGCGCCAGCAGCTTGGAGGGGGCCGGGGAGCTGTTTTTT.